This TCR beta chain was obtained from a study of blood T cell repertoires in COVID-19. Study information: The cDNA or gDNA used as material had been derived from T cells, B-cell-depleted T cells, or PBMCs.

The Seattle site enrolled patients during active infection and followed them longitudinally. J gave up 7 bases and V 10 bases, and 6 bases lay outside the gene matches. Germline-derived CDR1 and CDR2 are ENHRY and SYGVKD. The CDR3 is made up of 13 amino acids. Methods used by the authors: Estimates of nucleated cell counts were drawn from the amplification of reference gene primers. Sequenced by immunoSEQ multiplex PCR; TCRdb stores in-frame clones only, minus some. V, J and clone size are those of that table, while D and trimming were read from the DNA. Among 40,000 or so clones listed, approximately 69% were seen once.

Sample: peripheral blood. The receptor was derived from a man aged 70-80 years with COVID-19, enrolled during active disease. The V and J genes are TRBV10-3 and TRBJ2-1; 11 nucleotides agree with TRBD2. CDR3 residues: CATRLAGRNEQFF. CDR3 nucleotide sequence: TGTGCCACCAGACTAGCGGGACGTAATGAGCAGTTCTTC.